These 15 T cell receptor beta chains share one sample of origin, sequenced in a study of blood T cell repertoires in COVID-19. Measured with immunoSEQ multiplex PCR; TCRdb has only the in-frame clones, and not every one. This sample has around 300,000 clones, with around 90% found just once. The specimen was peripheral blood. The receptors shown here come from a man aged 50-59 years with acute or convalescent COVID-19.

This clone has more than one count but fewer than ten. The chain recombines TRBV7-8 with TRBJ2-1; TRBD2 agrees at 9 bases. Unmatched junction bases numbered 10, after V lost 6 bases and J lost 10 bases. This CDR3 spans 14 amino acids. CDR1 SGHVS and CDR2 FQNEAQ come from the germline V gene. CDR3 protein: CASSQMGLAGEQFF. CDR3 bases: TGTGCCAGCAGTCAAATGGGACTAGCTGGCGAGCAGTTCTTC.

The chain combines TRBV6-5 with TRBJ1-2; no firm D call. The V end lost 6 bases, the J end lost 2 bases, and 10 bases lay between the germline ends. Germline CDR1 reads MNHEY; CDR2 reads SVGAGI. The CDR3 extends over 13 amino acids. CDR3 nucleotide sequence: TGTGCCAGCAGGCCAACAGTGAACTATGGCTACACCTTC. This gives the protein CASRPTVNYGYTF.

A single count supports this clone. The chain links TRBV6-4 to TRBJ1-1; a possible D gene is TRBD1 (5 bases). The germline CDR1 and CDR2 sequences are MRHNA and SNTAGT. This CDR3 region has 14 residues. Trimming shortened V by 2 bases and J by 0 bases, and 7 bases separated the two germline ends. CDR3 nucleotides: TGTGCCAGCAGTGACCAGGGTTTGAACACTGAAGCTTTCTTT. The encoded protein is CASSDQGLNTEAFF.

The chain combines TRBV5-1 with TRBJ2-7, with 7 positions matching TRBD1. The CDR3 runs 15 residues. The ends lost 4 bases at V and 5 bases at J; junction bases unmatched: 12. Germline loops: CDR1 SGHRS, CDR2 YFSETQ. CDR3 loop: CASSMGQPLLDEQYF. For the CDR3, the DNA is TGCGCCAGCAGCATGGGACAGCCGTTATTGGACGAGCAGTACTTC.

This chain uses TRBV7-3 with TRBJ2-1; 10 bases are a match to TRBD2. V lost 5 bases and J lost 6; bases outside the gene matches: 4. The CDR3 sequence is 14 residues long. CDR1 SGHTA and CDR2 FQGTGA come from the germline V gene. The CDR3 DNA follows: TGTGCCAGCAGCCCATGGACTAGCGGCAATGAGCAGTTCTTC. Protein product: CASSPWTSGNEQFF. Drawing the rest from reference TRBV7-3 and TRBJ2-1, the complete variable domain is GAGVSQTPSNKVTEKGKYVELRCDPISGHTALYWYRQSLGQGPEFLIYFQGTGAADDSGLPNDRFFAVRPEGSVSTLKIQRTERGDSAVYLCASSPWTSGNEQFFGPGTRLTVL.

The rearrangement joins TRBV7-3 to TRBJ2-3, with D perhaps TRBD1 (6 bases). V was cut by 10 bases and J by 6 bases, with 14 bases left in between. CDR3 length equals 12 residues. The germline V gene encodes CDR1 SGHTA and CDR2 FQGTGA. In DNA form, the CDR3 reads TGTGCCACCTCAGGGGCCGAGGATACGCAGTATTTT. Encoded protein: CATSGAEDTQYF.

The chain joins TRBV2 to TRBJ1-1; weak D call: TRBD1 (6 bases). The CDR3 runs to 12 residues. CDR1 and CDR2 from the germline V gene are SNHLY and FYNNEI. With 9 bases removed from V and 3 bases from J, the gap between germline ends came to 11 bases. CDR3 coding DNA: TGTGCCAGTGGGTGGACAGACACTGAAGCTTTCTTT. Its protein product is CASGWTDTEAFF.

The rearrangement links TRBV5-1 to TRBJ2-3; 7 bases agree with TRBD2. The germline gives CDR1 SGHRS, CDR2 YFSETQ. The CDR3 totals 14 residues. Germline trimming cut 5 bases from V and 1 base from J; bases unmatched to any gene: 4. The CDR3, as DNA: TGCGCCAGCAGGTGGCTAGCGGGCACAGATACGCAGTATTTT. Translation gives CASRWLAGTDTQYF.

The rearrangement uses TRBV7-9 and TRBJ2-2; TRBD2 aligns across 12 bases. The CDR3 runs 16 residues. Germline assignment: CDR1 SEHNR and CDR2 FQNEAQ (reference sequence). The ends lost 4 bases at V and 6 bases at J; junction bases unmatched: 6. The CDR3 spells CASSSRTSGAPGELFF. The CDR3 coding sequence is TGTGCCAGCAGCTCCCGGACTAGCGGGGCCCCCGGGGAGCTGTTTTTT. The full variable domain, rest sourced from reference TRBV7-9 and TRBJ2-2, is DTGVSQNPRHKITKRGQNVTFRCDPISEHNRLYWYRQTLGQGPEFLTYFQNEAQLEKSRLLSDRFSAERPKGSFSTLEIQRTEQGDSAMYLCASSSRTSGAPGELFFGEGSRLTVL.

The V gene is TRBV10-2, the J gene TRBJ2-5; D may be TRBD2 (6 bases). There are 16 residues in the CDR3. Per germline, CDR1 WSHSY and CDR2 SAAADI. V was trimmed by 0 bases and J by 5 bases, leaving 16 bases between them. CDR3 region: CASSESGRVGLETQYF. The CDR3 bases are TGCGCCAGCAGTGAGTCGGGCAGGGTGGGACTCGAGACCCAGTACTTC.

In DNA, the CDR3 is TGTGCCAGCAGCTCAGCCGGGACAGTGATCTCACCCCTCCACTTT. It codes for CASSSAGTVISPLHF. The rearrangement uses TRBV7-9 and TRBJ1-6, with TRBD1 identical over 7 bases. The germline V gene has CDR1 SEHNR and CDR2 FQNEAQ (reference sequence). The CDR3 runs to 15 residues. The V and J ends lost 4 bases and 10 bases, in that order; junction bases with no gene match: 10.

The V gene is TRBV6-5, the J gene TRBJ1-2; 9 nucleotides match TRBD1. The CDR3 consists of 14 residues. Germline CDR1 reads MNHEY; CDR2 reads SVGAGI. Germline trimming cut 6 bases from V and 7 bases from J; bases unmatched to any gene: 9. CDR3 nucleotides: TGTGCCAGCAGGCCGCAACAGGGGGCGCTTGGCTACACCTTC. Translating gives CASRPQQGALGYTF.

The chain recombines TRBV29-1 with TRBJ1-2, with a tentative D call TRBD1 (6 bases). Trimming pared 4 bases from V and 8 bases from J, leaving 8 bases between. The CDR3 is 10 residues long. CDR1 SQVTM and CDR2 ANQGSEA come from the germline V gene. The DNA of the CDR3 is TGCAGCGTTGGGGACAAGGGCTACACCTTC. Its protein is CSVGDKGYTF.

The V and J genes are TRBV18 and TRBJ1-2; D remains unclear. V lost 3 bases and J lost 7, with 15 bases in between. Germline V gene sequence: CDR1 KGHSH, CDR2 LQKENI. This CDR3 is built from 14 residues. In DNA, the CDR3 is TGTGCCAGCTCACCGGTGCAGGCTCGGGGTGGCTACACCTTC. Translating gives CASSPVQARGGYTF.

The chain couples TRBV18 to TRBJ1-5, with D unresolved. The CDR3 totals 14 residues. Looked up from germline, CDR1 is KGHSH and CDR2 is LQKENI. Trimming cost V 6 bases and J 0 bases, with 9 bases left between them. The CDR3 DNA reads as TGTGCCAGCTCGGAGACTCATAGCAATCAGCCCCAGCATTTT. It encodes CASSETHSNQPQHF.